These T cell receptor beta chains were read from a single sample in a study of blood T cell repertoires in COVID-19. TCRdb's copy holds only in-frame clones and misses some; the assay was immunoSEQ multiplex PCR. The top ten clones hold approximately 2% of a sample with about 280,000 clones, about nine tenths of them seen once. The specimen was peripheral blood. These receptors all come from a man aged 50 to 59 with acute or convalescent COVID-19. The CDR3 runs from the conserved cysteine through the conserved F or W. A D gene is named only where the DNA matches it firmly. Rows give clone size only sometimes, using once, few, many, or a class for an expanded clone.

J gene: TRBJ1-4
D gene: -
clone size: -
V gene: TRBV19
CDR3 DNA: TGTGCCAGTAGGCAGGTTGAGCAACTGTTTTTT
CDR3 protein: CASRQVEQLFF

J gene: TRBJ1-5
D gene: -
clone size: -
V gene: TRBV5-1
CDR3 DNA: TGCGCCAGCAGCCCCCAGGGTCCAAATAGCAATCAGCCCCAGCATTTT
CDR3 protein: CASSPQGPNSNQPQHF

J gene: TRBJ1-1
D gene: -
clone size: -
V gene: TRBV7-9
CDR3 DNA: TGTGCCAGCAGCCCTCTCAAGGGGTCAGCCACTTTCTTT
CDR3 protein: CASSPLKGSATFF

J gene: TRBJ2-1
D gene: TRBD2
clone size: once
V gene: TRBV5-4
CDR3 DNA: TGTGCCAGCAGCTTAGGGCGGGGGGACTCCTACAATGAGCAGTTCTTC
CDR3 protein: CASSLGRGDSYNEQFF

J gene: TRBJ1-1
D gene: TRBD1
clone size: -
V gene: TRBV10-2
CDR3 DNA: TGCGCCAGCAGTGAGCCGGGACAGGCGAACACTGAAGCTTTCTTT
CDR3 protein: CASSEPGQANTEAFF

J gene: TRBJ1-2
D gene: -
clone size: -
V gene: TRBV12-3/TRBV12-4
CDR3 DNA: TGTGCCAGCAGTTTGGGGCCGCGGTATGGCTACACCTTC
CDR3 protein: CASSLGPRYGYTF

J gene: TRBJ2-3
D gene: -
clone size: -
V gene: TRBV2
CDR3 DNA: TGTGCCAGCATGGTAGGGGGTTGGGGCACAGATACGCAGTATTTT
CDR3 protein: CASMVGGWGTDTQYF

J gene: TRBJ1-2
D gene: -
clone size: -
V gene: TRBV7-9
CDR3 DNA: TGTGCCAGCAGCTTCTTTTCCCAGGATGGCTACACCTTC
CDR3 protein: CASSFFSQDGYTF

J gene: TRBJ1-1
D gene: TRBD1
clone size: -
V gene: TRBV19
CDR3 DNA: TGTGCCAGTAGTATAGATCGGTCAGGGAGGACAGGGAACACTGAAGCTTTCTTT
CDR3 protein: CASSIDRSGRTGNTEAFF

J gene: TRBJ2-3
D gene: -
clone size: -
V gene: TRBV18
CDR3 DNA: TGTGCCAGCTCACCGTTGGGACTGGGAGACACAGATACGCAGTATTTT
CDR3 protein: CASSPLGLGDTDTQYF

J gene: TRBJ1-3
D gene: TRBD1
clone size: once
V gene: TRBV19
CDR3 DNA: TGTGCCAGTAGTAGTCACAGGGGTGCGGGAAACACCATATATTTT
CDR3 protein: CASSSHRGAGNTIYF

J gene: TRBJ1-6
D gene: -
clone size: -
V gene: TRBV18
CDR3 DNA: TGTGCCAGCTCACTCCGGGACATCAATTCACCCCTCCACTTT
CDR3 protein: CASSLRDINSPLHF

J gene: TRBJ1-3
D gene: TRBD1
clone size: -
V gene: TRBV5-1
CDR3 DNA: TGCGCCAGCAGCCCGGGGACAGGGACGTCTGGAAACACCATATATTTT
CDR3 protein: CASSPGTGTSGNTIYF

J gene: TRBJ1-2
D gene: -
clone size: -
V gene: TRBV7-3
CDR3 DNA: TGTGCCAGCAGCGCAGGGTCTAACTATGGCTACACCTTC
CDR3 protein: CASSAGSNYGYTF

J gene: TRBJ2-5
D gene: TRBD2
clone size: -
V gene: TRBV5-1
CDR3 DNA: TGCGCCAGCAGCTTGACAAAACTAGCGGGGGTAGAGACCCAGTACTTC
CDR3 protein: CASSLTKLAGVETQYF

J gene: TRBJ1-1
D gene: TRBD1
clone size: once
V gene: TRBV7-3
CDR3 DNA: TGTGCCAGCAGCCCAGGGGGTGAGAACACTGAAGCTTTCTTT
CDR3 protein: CASSPGGENTEAFF

J gene: TRBJ1-6
D gene: -
clone size: -
V gene: TRBV5-5
CDR3 DNA: TGTGCCAGCACCCGGGCGGGACGGACTATGCCGCTGGGGAATTCACCCCTCCACTTT
CDR3 protein: CASTRAGRTMPLGNSPLHF

J gene: TRBJ1-5
D gene: TRBD1
clone size: -
V gene: TRBV7-2
CDR3 DNA: TGTGCCAGCAGCCTACAGGGGGTTCAGCCCCAGCATTTT
CDR3 protein: CASSLQGVQPQHF

J gene: TRBJ2-5
D gene: TRBD2
clone size: -
V gene: TRBV19
CDR3 DNA: TGTGCCAGTAGATCCAGCGGGGGGATCAGTGAGACCCAGTACTTC
CDR3 protein: CASRSSGGISETQYF

J gene: TRBJ1-2
D gene: -
clone size: -
V gene: TRBV15
CDR3 DNA: TGTGCCACCAGCAGAGTGGGCAACAGCAATGGCTACACCTTC
CDR3 protein: CATSRVGNSNGYTF

J gene: TRBJ2-2
D gene: -
clone size: -
V gene: TRBV7-3
CDR3 DNA: TGTGCCAGCAGCTTAGCAGGGAGGACCGGGGAGCTGTTTTTT
CDR3 protein: CASSLAGRTGELFF

J gene: TRBJ2-7
D gene: -
clone size: -
V gene: TRBV7-9
CDR3 DNA: TGTGCCAGCAGCTTAATTGGGGGGTTAAACTCCTACGAGCAGTACTTC
CDR3 protein: CASSLIGGLNSYEQYF